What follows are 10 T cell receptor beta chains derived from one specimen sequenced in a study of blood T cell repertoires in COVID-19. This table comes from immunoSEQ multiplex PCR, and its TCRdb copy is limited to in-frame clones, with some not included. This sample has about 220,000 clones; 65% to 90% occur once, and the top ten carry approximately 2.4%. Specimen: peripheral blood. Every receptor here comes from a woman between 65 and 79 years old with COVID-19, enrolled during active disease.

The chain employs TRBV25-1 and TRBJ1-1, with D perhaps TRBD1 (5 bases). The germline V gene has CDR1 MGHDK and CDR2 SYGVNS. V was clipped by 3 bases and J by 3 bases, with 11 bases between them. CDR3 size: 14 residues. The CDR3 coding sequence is TGTGCCAGCAGTGATCCCAGGGCCCACACTGAAGCTTTCTTT. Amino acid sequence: CASSDPRAHTEAFF.

The CDR3 nucleotides are TGTGCCAGCAGCCAAAGACTAGTAGAGACCCAGTACTTC. Its translation: CASSQRLVETQYF. The chain employs TRBV6-6 and TRBJ2-5, with a tentative D call TRBD2 (6 bases). With 6 bases removed from V and 4 bases from J, the gap between germline ends came to 12 bases. The CDR3 is 13 residues long. Germline V gene lookup returns CDR1 MNHNY and CDR2 SVGAGI (reference sequence).

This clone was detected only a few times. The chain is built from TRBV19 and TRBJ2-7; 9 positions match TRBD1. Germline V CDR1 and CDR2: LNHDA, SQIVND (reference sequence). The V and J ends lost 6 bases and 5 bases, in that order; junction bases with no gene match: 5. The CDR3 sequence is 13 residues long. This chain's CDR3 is CASRQGATHEQYF. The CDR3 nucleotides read TGTGCCAGTAGACAGGGGGCGACCCACGAGCAGTACTTC. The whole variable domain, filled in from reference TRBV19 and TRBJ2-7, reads DGGITQSPKYLFRKEGQNVTLSCEQNLNHDAMYWYRQDPGQGLRLIYYSQIVNDFQKGDIAEGYSVSREKKESFPLTVTSAQKNPTAFYLCASRQGATHEQYFGPGTRLTVT.

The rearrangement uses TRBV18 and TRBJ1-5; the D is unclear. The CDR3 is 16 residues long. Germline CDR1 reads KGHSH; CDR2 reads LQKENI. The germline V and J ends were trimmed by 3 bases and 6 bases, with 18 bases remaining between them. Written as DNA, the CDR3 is TGTGCCAGCTCACCCTCCGATGTCACCGCCGGTCAGCCCCAGCATTTT. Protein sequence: CASSPSDVTAGQPQHF.

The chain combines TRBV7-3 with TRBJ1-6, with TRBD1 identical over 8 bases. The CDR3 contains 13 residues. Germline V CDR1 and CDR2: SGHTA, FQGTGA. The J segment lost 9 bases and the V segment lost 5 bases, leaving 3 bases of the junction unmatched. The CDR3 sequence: CASSEDRVSPLHF. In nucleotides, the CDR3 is TGTGCCAGCAGCGAGGACAGGGTTTCACCCCTCCACTTT.

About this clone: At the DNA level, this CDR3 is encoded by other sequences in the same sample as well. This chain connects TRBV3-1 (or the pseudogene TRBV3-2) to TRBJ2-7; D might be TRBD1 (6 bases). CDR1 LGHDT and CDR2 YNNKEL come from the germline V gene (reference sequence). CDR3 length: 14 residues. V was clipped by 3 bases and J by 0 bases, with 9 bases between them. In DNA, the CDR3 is TGTGCCAGCAGCCACAGGGACACCTCCTACGAGCAGTACTTC. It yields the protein CASSHRDTSYEQYF.

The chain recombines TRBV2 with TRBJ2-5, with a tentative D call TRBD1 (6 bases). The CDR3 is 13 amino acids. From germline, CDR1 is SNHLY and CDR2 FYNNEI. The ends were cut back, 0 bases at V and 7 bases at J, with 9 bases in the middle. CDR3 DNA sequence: TGTGCCAGCAGTGAAGCAGGGGGTAGGACCCAGTACTTC. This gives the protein CASSEAGGRTQYF.

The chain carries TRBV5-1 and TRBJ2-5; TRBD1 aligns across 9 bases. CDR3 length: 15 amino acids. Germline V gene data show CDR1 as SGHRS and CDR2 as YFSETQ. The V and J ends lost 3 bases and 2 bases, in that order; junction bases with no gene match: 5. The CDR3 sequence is CASSWTGDLQETQYF. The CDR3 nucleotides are TGCGCCAGCAGCTGGACAGGGGATCTACAAGAGACCCAGTACTTC. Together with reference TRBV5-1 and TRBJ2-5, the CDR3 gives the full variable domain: KAGVTQTPRYLIKTRGQQVTLSCSPISGHRSVSWYQQTPGQGLQFLFEYFSETQRNKGNFPGRFSGRQFSNSRSEMNVSTLELGDSALYLCASSWTGDLQETQYFGPGTRLLVL.

The CDR3 loop is CASLDRGYNSPLHF. CDR3 DNA sequence: TGTGCCAGCTTGGACAGGGGATATAATTCACCCCTCCACTTT. The chain is built from TRBV19 and TRBJ1-6, with 9 bases aligning to TRBD1. J was trimmed by 4 bases and V by 9 bases; bases with no gene match: 4. Germline CDR1 LNHDA, CDR2 SQIVND (reference sequence). The CDR3 has 14 residues.

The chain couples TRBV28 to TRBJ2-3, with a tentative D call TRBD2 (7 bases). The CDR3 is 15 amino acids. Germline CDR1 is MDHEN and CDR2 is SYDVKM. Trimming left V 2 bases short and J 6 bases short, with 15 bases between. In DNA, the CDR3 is TGTGCCAGCAGTTTACCGGGGGGCGGCGTCGATACGCAGTATTTT. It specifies CASSLPGGGVDTQYF.